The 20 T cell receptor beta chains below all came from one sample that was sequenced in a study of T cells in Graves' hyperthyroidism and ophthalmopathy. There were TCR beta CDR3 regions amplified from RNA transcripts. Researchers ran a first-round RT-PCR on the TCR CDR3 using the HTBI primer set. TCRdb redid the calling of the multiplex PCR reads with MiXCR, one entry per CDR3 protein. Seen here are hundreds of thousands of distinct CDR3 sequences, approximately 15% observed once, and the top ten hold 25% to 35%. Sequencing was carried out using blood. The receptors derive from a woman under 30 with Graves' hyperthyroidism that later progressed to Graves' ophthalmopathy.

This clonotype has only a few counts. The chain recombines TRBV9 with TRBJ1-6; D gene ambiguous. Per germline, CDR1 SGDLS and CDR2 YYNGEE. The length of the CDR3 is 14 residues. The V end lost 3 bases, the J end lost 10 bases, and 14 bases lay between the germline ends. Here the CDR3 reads CASSGGLLTSPLHF. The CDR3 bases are TGTGCCAGCAGCGGAGGGCTTCTCACCTCACCCCTCCACTTT.

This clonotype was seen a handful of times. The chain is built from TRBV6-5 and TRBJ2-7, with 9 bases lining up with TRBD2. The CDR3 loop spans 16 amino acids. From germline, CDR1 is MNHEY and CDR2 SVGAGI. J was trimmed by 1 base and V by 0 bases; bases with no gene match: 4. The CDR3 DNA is TGTGCCAGCAGTTACTCGAAGGCGGGAGGGTCCTACGAGCAGTACTTC. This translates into CASSYSKAGGSYEQYF.

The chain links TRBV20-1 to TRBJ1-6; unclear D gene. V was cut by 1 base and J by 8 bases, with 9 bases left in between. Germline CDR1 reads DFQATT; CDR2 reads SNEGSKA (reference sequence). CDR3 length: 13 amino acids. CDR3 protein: CSARGAADSPLHF. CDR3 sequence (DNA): TGCAGTGCTAGAGGGGCAGCCGATTCACCCCTCCACTTT.

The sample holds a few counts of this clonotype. This CDR3 is CASSIRGGTYNEQFF. Written as DNA, the CDR3 is TGTGCCAGTAGTATTAGGGGGGGGACCTACAATGAGCAGTTCTTC. J is TRBJ2-1 and V is TRBV19; D may be TRBD2 (7 bases). V was shortened by 3 bases and J by 2 bases, with 11 bases between the two germline ends. The germline CDR1 and CDR2 sequences are LNHDA and SQIVND (reference sequence). The CDR3 length is 15 residues.

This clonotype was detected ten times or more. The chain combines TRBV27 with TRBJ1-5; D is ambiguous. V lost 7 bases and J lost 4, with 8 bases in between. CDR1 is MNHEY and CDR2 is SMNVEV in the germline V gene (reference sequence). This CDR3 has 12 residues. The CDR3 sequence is CASKGSNQPQHF. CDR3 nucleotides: TGTGCCAGCAAGGGAAGTAATCAGCCCCAGCATTTT.

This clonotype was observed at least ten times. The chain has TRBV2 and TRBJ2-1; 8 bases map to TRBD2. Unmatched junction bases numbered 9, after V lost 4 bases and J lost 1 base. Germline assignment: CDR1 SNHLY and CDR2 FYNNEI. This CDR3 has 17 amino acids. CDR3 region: CASSVVASGSSYNEQFF. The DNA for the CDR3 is TGTGCCAGCAGTGTGGTCGCCAGCGGGAGTTCCTACAATGAGCAGTTCTTC.

The CDR3: CSPLREINSEAFF. The CDR3 nucleotides are TGCAGTCCACTCAGGGAGATTAACTCTGAAGCTTTCTTT. The rearrangement joins TRBV20-1 to TRBJ1-1, with D possibly being TRBD1 (5 bases). The ends were cut back, 8 bases at V and 6 bases at J, with 19 bases in the middle. The CDR3 loop spans 13 amino acids. Germline values: CDR1 DFQATT, CDR2 SNEGSKA (reference sequence).

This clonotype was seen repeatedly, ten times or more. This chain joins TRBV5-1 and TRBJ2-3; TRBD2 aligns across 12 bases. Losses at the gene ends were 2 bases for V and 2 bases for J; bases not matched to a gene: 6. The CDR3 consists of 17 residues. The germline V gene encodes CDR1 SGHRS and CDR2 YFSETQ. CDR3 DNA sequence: TGCGCCAGCAGCTTACTCGCTAGCGGGAGGGCCACAGATACGCAGTATTTT. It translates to CASSLLASGRATDTQYF.

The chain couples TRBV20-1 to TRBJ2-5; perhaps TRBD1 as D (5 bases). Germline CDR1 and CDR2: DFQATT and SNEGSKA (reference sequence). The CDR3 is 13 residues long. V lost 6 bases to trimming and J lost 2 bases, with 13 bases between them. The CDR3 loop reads CSAKQVLQETQYF. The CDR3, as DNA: TGCAGTGCAAAACAGGTCCTACAAGAGACCCAGTACTTC.

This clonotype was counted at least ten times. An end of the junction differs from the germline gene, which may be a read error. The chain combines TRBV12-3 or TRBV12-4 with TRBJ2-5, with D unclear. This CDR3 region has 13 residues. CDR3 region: CASSPHPQGTQYF. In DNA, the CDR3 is TGTGCCAGCAGTCCGCACCCTCAAGGGACCCAGTACTTC.

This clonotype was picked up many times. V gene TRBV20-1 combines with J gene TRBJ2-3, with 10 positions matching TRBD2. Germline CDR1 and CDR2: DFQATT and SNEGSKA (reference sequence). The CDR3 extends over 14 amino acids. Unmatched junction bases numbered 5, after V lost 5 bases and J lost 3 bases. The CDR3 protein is CSAVKLAGTDTQYF. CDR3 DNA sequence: TGCAGTGCTGTAAAACTAGCGGGGACAGATACGCAGTATTTT.

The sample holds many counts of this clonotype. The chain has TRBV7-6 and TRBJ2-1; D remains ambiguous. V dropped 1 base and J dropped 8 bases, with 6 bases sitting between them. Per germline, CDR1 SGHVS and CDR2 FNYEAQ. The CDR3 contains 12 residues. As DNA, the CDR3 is TGTGCCAGCAGCTTAGATGGGTATGAGCAGTTCTTC. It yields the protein CASSLDGYEQFF.

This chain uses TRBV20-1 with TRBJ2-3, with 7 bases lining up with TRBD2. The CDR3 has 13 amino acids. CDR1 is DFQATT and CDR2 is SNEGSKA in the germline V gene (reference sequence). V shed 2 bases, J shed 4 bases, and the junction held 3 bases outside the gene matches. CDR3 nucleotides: TGCAGTGCTAGAAAGGGAGGGCCAGATACGCAGTATTTT. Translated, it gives CSARKGGPDTQYF.

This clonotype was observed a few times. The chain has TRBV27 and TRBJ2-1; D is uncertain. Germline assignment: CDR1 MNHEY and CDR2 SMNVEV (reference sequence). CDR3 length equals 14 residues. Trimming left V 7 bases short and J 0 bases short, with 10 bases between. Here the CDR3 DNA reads TGTGCCAGCAAGACTGAGGTCTCCTACAATGAGCAGTTCTTC. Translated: CASKTEVSYNEQFF.

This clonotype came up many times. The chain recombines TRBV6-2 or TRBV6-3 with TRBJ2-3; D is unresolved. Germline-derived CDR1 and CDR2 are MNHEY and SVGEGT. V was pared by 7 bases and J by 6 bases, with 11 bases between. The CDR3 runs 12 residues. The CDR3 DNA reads TGTGCCAGCACCTACCGTGGGGATACGCAGTATTTT. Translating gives CASTYRGDTQYF.

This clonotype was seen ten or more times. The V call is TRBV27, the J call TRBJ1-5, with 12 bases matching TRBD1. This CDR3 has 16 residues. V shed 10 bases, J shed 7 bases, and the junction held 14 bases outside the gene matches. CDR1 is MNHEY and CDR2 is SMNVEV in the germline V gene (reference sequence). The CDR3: CATSLGDRGPIQPQHF. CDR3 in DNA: TGTGCCACCTCCCTAGGGGACAGGGGGCCAATACAGCCCCAGCATTTT.

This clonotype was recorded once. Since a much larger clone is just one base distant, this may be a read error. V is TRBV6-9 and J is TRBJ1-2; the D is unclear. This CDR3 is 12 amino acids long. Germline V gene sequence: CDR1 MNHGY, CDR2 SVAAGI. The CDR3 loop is CASSSGLPGCTF. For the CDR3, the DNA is TGTGCCAGCAGTTCCGGGTTGCCGGGCTGCACCTTC.

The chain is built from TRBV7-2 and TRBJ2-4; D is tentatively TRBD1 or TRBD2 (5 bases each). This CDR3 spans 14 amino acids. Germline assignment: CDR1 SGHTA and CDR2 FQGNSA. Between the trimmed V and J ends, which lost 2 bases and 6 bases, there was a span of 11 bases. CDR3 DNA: TGTGCCAGCAGCTTAACGGGACCCAGAAACATTCAGTACTTC. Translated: CASSLTGPRNIQYF.

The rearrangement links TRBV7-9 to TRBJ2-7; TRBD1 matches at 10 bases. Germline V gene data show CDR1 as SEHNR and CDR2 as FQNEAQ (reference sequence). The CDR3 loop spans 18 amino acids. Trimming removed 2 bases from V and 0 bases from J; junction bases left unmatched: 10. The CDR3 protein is CASSLKGTGELHSYEQYF. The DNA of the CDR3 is TGTGCCAGCAGCTTAAAGGGGACAGGGGAACTCCACTCCTACGAGCAGTACTTC.

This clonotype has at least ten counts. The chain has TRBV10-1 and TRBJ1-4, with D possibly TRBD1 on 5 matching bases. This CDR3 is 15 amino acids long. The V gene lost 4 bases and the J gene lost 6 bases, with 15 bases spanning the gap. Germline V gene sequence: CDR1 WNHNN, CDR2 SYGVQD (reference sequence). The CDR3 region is CASSAAGTEHEKLFF. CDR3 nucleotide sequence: TGCGCCAGCAGTGCCGCCGGGACCGAGCATGAAAAACTGTTTTTT.